Below, 32 T cell receptor beta chains from the same sample are listed, as sequenced in a study of blood T cells in healthy people across ages (dated by TCRdb to between 2014 and 2016). Libraries were constructed by 5' RACE. Instrument used: Illumina HiSeq 2500. The second PCR ran for about 6 to 11 cycles and used a J-beta primer mix along with a sample-barcoded 5' primer. TCRdb reran the public reads through fastp at Q25 and MiXCR, keeping productive beta chains. Every CDR3 protein is listed once, alongside the most common genes and DNA of its rows. For this sample there are about 640,000 distinct CDR3 sequences; around 54% appear just once. The biggest ten clones account for 30% to 45% of the sample. The source material was blood. These receptors all come from a man in his sixties in good health.

The rearrangement uses TRBV4-2 and TRBJ1-1, with D unresolved. The V end was cut by 2 bases, the J end by 6 bases, with 10 bases between. CDR3 length: 13 amino acids. Per the germline V gene, CDR1 is LGHNA and CDR2 is YNFKEQ. The CDR3 spells CASSQTPFAEAFF. DNA of the CDR3: TGTGCCAGCAGCCAAACCCCGTTTGCTGAAGCTTTCTTT.

V is TRBV5-1 and J is TRBJ2-1; possibly TRBD2 for D (6 bases). From germline, CDR1 is SGHRS and CDR2 YFSETQ. V lost 4 bases to trimming and J lost 4 bases, with 12 bases between them. The CDR3 runs 14 residues. The CDR3 DNA reads as TGCGCCAGCAGCGGGGACTCGGCGTACAATGAGCAGTTCTTC. Translated: CASSGDSAYNEQFF. The full variable domain, rest sourced from reference TRBV5-1 and TRBJ2-1, is KAGVTQTPRYLIKTRGQQVTLSCSPISGHRSVSWYQQTPGQGLQFLFEYFSETQRNKGNFPGRFSGRQFSNSRSEMNVSTLELGDSALYLCASSGDSAYNEQFFGPGTRLTVL.

V and J are TRBV27 and TRBJ1-2; 7 nucleotides match TRBD1. The J segment lost 5 bases and the V segment lost 0 bases, leaving 6 bases of the junction unmatched. The V gene's germline CDR1 is MNHEY and CDR2 SMNVEV (reference sequence). The CDR3 length is 15 residues. The CDR3 loop reads CASSLSRGPGYGYTF. In DNA form, the CDR3 reads TGTGCCAGCAGTTTATCGAGGGGGCCCGGGTATGGCTACACCTTC.

To note about this clonotype: This clone may be a read error of a much larger clone one base away. The chain combines TRBV5-1 with TRBJ2-3; no reliable D call. Germline CDR1 is SGHRS and CDR2 is YFSETQ. The CDR3 has 12 amino acids. V shed 0 bases and J shed 5 bases, with 4 bases lying between them. The CDR3 spells CASSLARDTQYF. DNA of the CDR3: TGCGCCAGCAGCTTGGCCAGAGATACGCAGTATTTT.

J is TRBJ2-1 and V is TRBV29-1; TRBD1 matches at 11 bases. V gave up 7 bases and J gave up 10 bases; unmatched junction bases: 12. The CDR3 length is 14 residues. Germline assignment: CDR1 SQVTM and CDR2 ANQGSEA. The CDR3 here is CSATGGQGGYEQFF. CDR3 coding DNA: TGCAGCGCCACAGGGGGACAGGGGGGGTACGAGCAGTTCTTC.

The rearrangement uses TRBV6-5 and TRBJ2-3, with 12 bases identical to TRBD2. V lost 2 bases to trimming and J lost 10 bases; unmatched junction nucleotides: 10. Per the germline V gene, CDR1 is MNHEY and CDR2 is SVGAGI. The CDR3 runs 16 residues. CDR3 nucleotides: TGTGCCAGCAGTTACGGCACAACTACTAGCGGGGGGTCGCAGTATTTT. Amino acid sequence: CASSYGTTTSGGSQYF.

This chain connects TRBV20-1 to TRBJ1-5; TRBD1 might be the D (5 bases). With 0 bases removed from V and 3 bases from J, the gap between germline ends came to 18 bases. The CDR3 totals 17 residues. From germline, CDR1 is DFQATT and CDR2 SNEGSKA (reference sequence). The CDR3 region is CSAREGLGAGTNQPQHF. In DNA, the CDR3 is TGCAGTGCTAGAGAGGGGCTCGGGGCAGGGACCAATCAGCCCCAGCATTTT.

The CDR3 loop is CASSEALGQGRPYEQYF. In DNA, the CDR3 is TGTGCCAGCAGTGAAGCTCTAGGACAGGGCCGCCCCTACGAGCAGTACTTC. The chain combines TRBV6-1 with TRBJ2-7, with 8 bases fitting TRBD1. Germline trimming cut 0 bases from V and 2 bases from J; bases unmatched to any gene: 9. The germline V gene encodes CDR1 MNHNS and CDR2 SASEGT. The CDR3 extends over 17 amino acids.

The chain joins TRBV5-6 to TRBJ2-7, with a weak D call TRBD2 (6 bases). The end of the DNA aligns better with TRBJ2-5, so the J call may be wrong. The germline V gene encodes CDR1 SGHDT and CDR2 YYEEEE. CDR3 size: 16 residues. CDR3 amino acids: CASSGRRLVLGGTQYF. In DNA, the CDR3 is TGTGCCAGCAGCGGCCGTCGACTAGTCCTCGGAGGGACCCAGTACTTC.

The rearrangement joins TRBV7-8 to TRBJ2-1; D gene ambiguous. The CDR3 spans 15 residues. Germline V gene sequence: CDR1 SGHVS, CDR2 FQNEAQ. The V and J ends lost 2 bases and 3 bases respectively, with 11 bases between them. CDR3 nucleotide sequence: TGTGCCAGCAGCTTACCCCTCGCTAGCTACAATGAGCAGTTCTTC. Its translation is CASSLPLASYNEQFF.

This clonotype came up once. The rearrangement links TRBV2 to TRBJ2-5; D gene unclear. With 6 bases removed from V and 1 base from J, the gap between germline ends came to 9 bases. This CDR3 is built from 13 residues. From germline, CDR1 is SNHLY and CDR2 FYNNEI. Written as DNA, the CDR3 is TGTGCCAGCAGGGGCAATCCCCAAGAGACCCAGTACTTC. Amino acid sequence: CASRGNPQETQYF. Looking up the rest from reference TRBV2 and TRBJ2-5 gives the full variable domain: EPEVTQTPSHQVTQMGQEVILRCVPISNHLYFYWYRQILGQKVEFLVSFYNNEISEKSEIFDDQFSVERPDGSNFTLKIRSTKLEDSAMYFCASRGNPQETQYFGPGTRLLVL.

The V call is TRBV9, the J call TRBJ1-2; 10 nucleotides agree with TRBD1. The V gene end was trimmed by 3 bases and the J gene end by 4 bases; junction bases not matched to a gene: 9. Germline V lookup: CDR1 SGDLS, CDR2 YYNGEE. The CDR3 has 16 residues. This CDR3 is CASSALDRGIGYGYTF. In DNA, the CDR3 is TGTGCCAGCAGCGCCCTGGACAGGGGGATCGGCTATGGCTACACCTTC.

This chain joins TRBV2 and TRBJ2-4, with D perhaps being TRBD1 or TRBD2 (6 bases each). The germline V gene encodes CDR1 SNHLY and CDR2 FYNNEI. The CDR3 covers 13 residues. Trimming shortened V by 4 bases and J by 6 bases, and 10 bases separated the two germline ends. The CDR3 sequence is CASSAGAGNIQYF. CDR3 DNA: TGTGCCAGCAGTGCGGGGGCAGGAAACATTCAGTACTTC.

This clonotype was observed many times. This chain joins TRBV12-3 or TRBV12-4 and TRBJ2-3; D is possibly TRBD2 (6 bases). The CDR3 covers 18 residues. The V end lost 5 bases, the J end lost 1 base, and 22 bases lay between the germline ends. The CDR3 region is CASSSWAFGGAGTDTQYF. CDR3 nucleotide sequence: TGTGCCAGCAGTAGCTGGGCCTTTGGCGGGGCTGGCACAGATACGCAGTATTTT.

The chain is built from TRBV7-2 and TRBJ2-1; 11 bases map to TRBD2. CDR1 SGHTA and CDR2 FQGNSA come from the germline V gene. The CDR3 loop spans 15 amino acids. V shed 4 bases, J shed 8 bases, and the junction held 7 bases outside the gene matches. The CDR3, as DNA: TGTGCCAGCAGCTCCTCTAGCGGGGGGCGCTATGAGCAGTTCTTC. As protein: CASSSSSGGRYEQFF.

The rearrangement uses TRBV4-1 and TRBJ1-5, with 10 bases identical to TRBD1. Germline CDR1 MGHRA, CDR2 YSYEKL. Unmatched junction bases numbered 5, after V lost 4 bases and J lost 8 bases. The CDR3 spans 14 residues. The CDR3 DNA follows: TGCGCCAGCAGCCTCGGGACAGGGGAGGAGCCCCAGCATTTT. This sequence encodes CASSLGTGEEPQHF.

The J gene is TRBJ2-4, the V gene TRBV2, with TRBD2 as a possible D gene (6 bases). The germline CDR1 and CDR2 sequences are SNHLY and FYNNEI. The V end was cut by 6 bases, the J end by 8 bases, with 14 bases between. This CDR3 comprises 13 residues. The CDR3 sequence is CASRATGGDIQYF. The CDR3 nucleotides are TGTGCCAGCAGGGCAACAGGAGGGGACATTCAGTACTTC.

The CDR3 spells CASSEGDRTDTQYF. The CDR3 DNA reads as TGTGCCAGCAGTGAGGGGGACCGCACAGATACGCAGTATTTT. The chain has TRBV25-1 and TRBJ2-3; TRBD1 or TRBD2 may be the D gene (5 bases each). The CDR3 loop spans 14 amino acids. V gave up 3 bases and J gave up 1 base, with 8 bases separating them. The germline gives CDR1 MGHDK, CDR2 SYGVNS.

J is TRBJ2-3 and V is TRBV6-6; 9 nucleotides line up with TRBD1. Trimming cost V 2 bases and J 6 bases; bases outside gene matches: 6. Germline V gene lookup returns CDR1 MNHNY and CDR2 SVGAGI (reference sequence). The CDR3 totals 15 residues. The CDR3, as DNA: TGTGCCAGCAGTTACGCGAGTGACAGGGGGGATACGCAGTATTTT. Protein sequence: CASSYASDRGDTQYF.

The J gene is TRBJ2-2, the V gene TRBV20-1; D not resolved. There are 13 residues in the CDR3. Germline lookup yields CDR1 DFQATT and CDR2 SNEGSKA (reference sequence). With 4 bases removed from V and 7 bases from J, the gap between germline ends came to 13 bases. This chain's CDR3 is CSAMRSVIGELFF. The CDR3 DNA reads as TGCAGTGCTATGAGATCGGTGATCGGGGAGCTGTTTTTT.

This rearrangement joins TRBV14 to TRBJ2-7, with D uncertain. Looked up from germline, CDR1 is SGHDN and CDR2 is FVKESK. This CDR3 is 14 amino acids long. The V end was cut by 4 bases, the J end by 0 bases, with 10 bases between. The CDR3 DNA sequence: TGTGCCAGCAGCCCCCAGGTGGCCTCCTACGAGCAGTACTTC. Its translation is CASSPQVASYEQYF.

CDR3 sequence (DNA): TGTGCCAGCCCGGGCCGATTAAGGGCAGGGCTTGAAGCTTTCTTT. As protein: CASPGRLRAGLEAFF. The gene calls are TRBV7-8 and TRBJ1-1, with D maybe TRBD1 (5 bases). This CDR3 is built from 15 residues. The germline gives CDR1 SGHVS, CDR2 FQNEAQ. The V gene lost 8 bases and the J gene lost 7 bases, with 23 bases spanning the gap.

The chain joins TRBV5-5 to TRBJ1-4; D is unresolved. Per germline, CDR1 SGHKS and CDR2 YYEKEE (reference sequence). This CDR3 is 16 amino acids long. The V and J ends lost 0 bases and 1 base respectively, with 10 bases between them. The CDR3 protein is CASSLVTSKTNEKLFF. CDR3 coding DNA: TGTGCCAGCAGCTTGGTCACCAGCAAAACTAATGAAAAACTGTTTTTT.

This rearrangement joins TRBV9 to TRBJ1-2, with D unclear. The CDR3 length is 13 residues. Looked up from germline, CDR1 is SGDLS and CDR2 is YYNGEE. Trimming stripped 0 bases from V and 4 bases from J, with 7 bases between. CDR3 sequence reads: CASSVDQAYGYTF. CDR3 sequence (DNA): TGTGCCAGCAGCGTAGATCAGGCCTATGGCTACACCTTC.

This clonotype was seen a few times. One end of the junction varies from germline; a read error may be responsible. The rearrangement uses TRBV20-1 and TRBJ2-6, with D maybe TRBD2 (5 bases). Germline CDR1 and CDR2: DFQATT and SNEGSKA (reference sequence). The CDR3 is 12 residues long. CDR3 coding DNA: TGCAGTGAAAAGTTGGAGGCCAACGTCTTGACTTTC. This translates into CSEKLEANVLTF.

V usage is TRBV20-1 and J usage is TRBJ1-4; a weak D match, TRBD1 (6 bases). Germline CDR1 DFQATT, CDR2 SNEGSKA (reference sequence). The CDR3 length is 14 residues. Trimming removed 7 bases at V and 7 bases at J, with 19 bases between. This CDR3 reads CSVTEGGAPEKLFF. The CDR3 DNA reads as TGCAGTGTCACCGAGGGGGGGGCGCCTGAAAAACTGTTTTTT.

The J gene is TRBJ1-1, the V gene TRBV5-1, with D possibly matching TRBD1 (5 bases). Deletions cut 4 bases from V and 2 bases from J, with 12 bases between. The length of the CDR3 is 14 residues. CDR1 and CDR2 from the germline V gene are SGHRS and YFSETQ. CDR3 amino acids: CASSRDGQNTEAFF. CDR3 nucleotide sequence: TGCGCCAGCAGCAGGGACGGCCAAAACACTGAAGCTTTCTTT.

The chain joins TRBV11-2 to TRBJ2-5; weak D call: TRBD1 (7 bases). The better agreement between TRBJ2-1 and the DNA end casts doubt on the J call. Germline assignment: CDR1 SGHAT and CDR2 FQNNGV. This CDR3 region has 17 residues. The CDR3 region is CASSLVGSGGYQETQFF. As DNA, the CDR3 is TGTGCCAGCAGCTTAGTAGGGTCAGGGGGGTACCAAGAGACCCAGTTCTTC.

This chain links TRBV7-9 with TRBJ2-5; D is uncertain. Trimming cost V 5 bases and J 1 base, with 11 bases left between them. Germline loops: CDR1 SEHNR, CDR2 FQNEAQ (reference sequence). This CDR3 is built from 14 residues. The CDR3, as DNA: TGTGCCAGCAGCCAAACGAGAGTCCAAGAGACCCAGTACTTC. This codes for CASSQTRVQETQYF.

This clonotype has a handful of counts. V and J are TRBV3-1 and TRBJ2-7; weak D call: TRBD1 (6 bases). The CDR3 has 15 amino acids. Trimming cost V 4 bases and J 10 bases, with 23 bases left between them. The germline V gene encodes CDR1 LGHDT and CDR2 YNNKEL (reference sequence). CDR3 loop: CASSLQGREENKQYF. CDR3 sequence (DNA): TGTGCCAGCAGCCTACAGGGAAGAGAGGAAAACAAACAGTACTTC.

The chain couples TRBV20-1 to TRBJ2-6, with D maybe TRBD2 (6 bases). This CDR3 has 17 residues. V was trimmed by 3 bases and J by 2 bases, leaving 17 bases between them. Germline loops: CDR1 DFQATT, CDR2 SNEGSKA (reference sequence). This chain's CDR3 is CSASLSLWGAGANVLTF. CDR3 nucleotide sequence: TGCAGTGCTAGTTTATCTCTCTGGGGGGCTGGGGCCAACGTCCTGACTTTC.

The V and J genes are TRBV5-6 and TRBJ1-6; TRBD1 is a possible D gene (5 bases). V was trimmed by 3 bases and J by 5 bases, leaving 21 bases between them. Looked up from germline, CDR1 is SGHDT and CDR2 is YYEEEE. CDR3 length: 18 amino acids. The CDR3 sequence: CASSWYATDTHDNSPLHF. The DNA for the CDR3 is TGTGCCAGCAGCTGGTACGCTACGGACACCCACGATAATTCACCCCTCCACTTT.